The 18 T cell receptor beta chains below were found in one sample sequenced in a study of blood T cell repertoires in COVID-19. Method: immunoSEQ multiplex PCR; TCRdb's copy keeps in-frame clones and lacks some. Here the sample spans 150,000 to 180,000 clones, 80% being singletons. The sequenced sample was peripheral blood. Every receptor here comes from a man in his fifties or sixties with acute or convalescent COVID-19.

CDR3 coding DNA: TGTGCCAGCAGCCGTGTCGGGAACACTAATGAAAAACTGTTTTTT. Translated, it gives CASSRVGNTNEKLFF. The J gene is TRBJ1-4, the V gene TRBV11-2, with D unclear. The CDR3 is 15 residues long. Trimming pared 5 bases from V and 2 bases from J, leaving 12 bases between. CDR1 is SGHAT, CDR2 FQNNGV, per germline.

The chain recombines TRBV5-8 with TRBJ2-1; TRBD1 might be the D (7 bases). The germline V gene encodes CDR1 SGHTS and CDR2 YDEGEE. CDR3 size: 14 residues. V lost 2 bases and J lost 4, with 10 bases in between. CDR3 sequence reads: CASSFRGDYNEQFF. The DNA for the CDR3 is TGTGCCAGCAGCTTCAGGGGGGATTACAATGAGCAGTTCTTC.

The V gene is TRBV7-9, the J gene TRBJ1-1; a possible D gene is TRBD1 (5 bases). There are 15 residues in the CDR3. In germline, CDR1 is SEHNR, CDR2 FQNEAQ (reference sequence). V lost 5 bases to trimming and J lost 5 bases, with 18 bases between them. CDR3 sequence reads: CASSPGHPGRTEAFF. CDR3 in DNA: TGTGCCAGCAGCCCAGGACACCCCGGGAGGACTGAAGCTTTCTTT.

This chain connects TRBV6-6 to TRBJ1-6; the match to TRBD1 covers 7 bases. This CDR3 has 14 residues. The germline V gene has CDR1 MNHNY and CDR2 SVGAGI (reference sequence). The trim removed 5 bases at V and 8 bases at J, leaving 6 bases unmatched. CDR3 sequence (DNA): TGTGCCAGCAGTCTAGGGGACAGTTATTCACCCCTCCACTTT. Translating gives CASSLGDSYSPLHF.

The gene calls are TRBV10-3 and TRBJ2-1; TRBD2 matches at 9 bases. The CDR3 length is 14 residues. Germline V gene data show CDR1 as ENHRY and CDR2 as SYGVKD. V dropped 3 bases and J dropped 10; count of bases not matched to a gene: 7. CDR3: CAISDSGGSGEQFF. The CDR3 DNA sequence: TGTGCCATCAGTGACAGCGGGGGGAGTGGGGAGCAGTTCTTC.

This clone was counted between two and nine times. The chain recombines TRBV5-5 with TRBJ2-3, with 7 bases fitting TRBD2. The V segment lost 4 bases and the J segment 3 bases; nucleotides outside the gene matches: 11. The CDR3 sequence is 16 residues long. The germline CDR1 and CDR2 sequences are SGHKS and YYEKEE (reference sequence). CDR3 loop: CASSPTGGGWTDTQYF. The CDR3 nucleotides are TGTGCCAGCAGCCCAACGGGGGGTGGGTGGACAGATACGCAGTATTTT.

The V and J genes are TRBV9 and TRBJ2-1; unclear D gene. CDR1 is SGDLS and CDR2 is YYNGEE in the germline V gene. The CDR3 sequence is 16 residues long. V gave up 0 bases and J gave up 1 base, with 11 bases separating them. The CDR3: CASSVAEDHSYNEQFF. The CDR3 region has the DNA TGTGCCAGCAGCGTAGCTGAGGATCATTCCTACAATGAGCAGTTCTTC. Drawing the rest from reference TRBV9 and TRBJ2-1, the complete variable domain is DSGVTQTPKHLITATGQRVTLRCSPRSGDLSVYWYQQSLDQGLQFLIQYYNGEERAKGNILERFSAQQFPDLHSELNLSSLELGDSALYFCASSVAEDHSYNEQFFGPGTRLTVL.

A word on this clone: Other nucleotide sequences in the sample specify the same CDR3. The chain couples TRBV3-1 (or the pseudogene TRBV3-2) to TRBJ2-5; D remains unclear. Germline V gene sequence: CDR1 LGHDT, CDR2 YNNKEL (reference sequence). This CDR3 is built from 14 residues. The ends were cut back, 0 bases at V and 2 bases at J, with 7 bases in the middle. The chain's CDR3 is CASSQDTVQETQYF. DNA of the CDR3: TGTGCCAGCAGCCAAGATACGGTACAAGAGACCCAGTACTTC.

A few counts support this clone. The chain recombines TRBV27 with TRBJ1-2, with 8 bases fitting TRBD1. The trim removed 6 bases at V and 4 bases at J, leaving 10 bases unmatched. Germline CDR1 MNHEY, CDR2 SMNVEV (reference sequence). The CDR3 sequence is 15 residues long. CDR3 nucleotides: TGTGCCAGCAGACCAGGGGGCGGCTCTGTCTATGGCTACACCTTC. Translating it yields CASRPGGGSVYGYTF.

The V and J genes are TRBV30 and TRBJ1-2; D not resolved. This CDR3 has 13 amino acids. CDR1 and CDR2 (germline): GTSNPN, SVGIG (reference sequence). Trimming left V 0 bases short and J 5 bases short, with 10 bases between. CDR3 protein: CAWSVPQRYGYTF. The CDR3 DNA sequence: TGTGCCTGGAGTGTACCACAGAGATATGGCTACACCTTC.

The V and J genes are TRBV4-2 and TRBJ1-5; D not certain. This CDR3 contains 15 residues. CDR1 is LGHNA and CDR2 is YNFKEQ in the germline V gene. V lost 7 bases and J 0 bases, leaving 13 bases between the germline ends. CDR3 bases: TGTGCCAGCACCATTACGGAGGGTAGCAATCAGCCCCAGCATTTT. Translating gives CASTITEGSNQPQHF.

J is TRBJ1-1 and V is TRBV4-1; D perhaps matches TRBD1 (6 bases). CDR1 and CDR2 from the germline V gene are MGHRA and YSYEKL. The CDR3 contains 15 residues. V was pared by 3 bases and J by 0 bases, with 11 bases between. The CDR3 region is CASSHMTGMNTEAFF. In DNA form, the CDR3 reads TGCGCCAGCAGCCATATGACAGGCATGAACACTGAAGCTTTCTTT.

V is TRBV7-2 and J is TRBJ2-2; possibly TRBD2 for D (5 bases). Germline CDR1 reads SGHTA; CDR2 reads FQGNSA. V was clipped by 1 base and J by 7 bases, with 10 bases between them. This CDR3 comprises 14 residues. The CDR3 loop reads CASSLGRTGGELFF. In nucleotides, the CDR3 is TGTGCCAGCAGCTTAGGACGGACTGGCGGGGAGCTGTTTTTT.

The V gene is TRBV28, the J gene TRBJ2-1, with a possible D match to TRBD2 (5 bases). The V gene's germline CDR1 is MDHEN and CDR2 SYDVKM. The length of the CDR3 is 15 residues. Trimming removed 6 bases at V and 2 bases at J, with 14 bases between. CDR3 loop: CASRRARVAYNEQFF. CDR3 DNA: TGTGCCAGCAGGAGGGCAAGGGTCGCCTACAATGAGCAGTTCTTC.

V is TRBV9 and J is TRBJ1-1, with a tentative D call TRBD1 (6 bases). V was cut by 5 bases and J by 4 bases, with 15 bases left in between. The CDR3 is 14 amino acids. Germline V CDR1 and CDR2: SGDLS, YYNGEE. The CDR3 protein is CASSSGVGVTEAFF. CDR3 DNA: TGTGCCAGCAGTTCAGGGGTAGGTGTCACTGAAGCTTTCTTT.

The genes are TRBV9 and TRBJ1-1, with 7 bases aligning to TRBD1. The junction had 6 bases not matched to a gene; V was cut back by 0 bases and J by 10 bases. This CDR3 is 13 amino acids long. CDR1 SGDLS and CDR2 YYNGEE come from the germline V gene. The CDR3 DNA reads as TGTGCCAGCAGCGTAGGGGGGGACAGCGGAGCTTTCTTT. Its translation is CASSVGGDSGAFF.

The chain couples TRBV9 to TRBJ1-5; no definite D call. The CDR3 consists of 13 residues. The V gene lost 4 bases and the J gene lost 3 bases, with 8 bases spanning the gap. Germline V lookup: CDR1 SGDLS, CDR2 YYNGEE. The CDR3 sequence is CASSSGYNQPQHF. The CDR3 DNA follows: TGTGCCAGCAGCTCAGGATACAATCAGCCCCAGCATTTT.

On this clone itself: This sample also contains other DNA sequences that code for the same CDR3. V is TRBV7-3 and J is TRBJ2-1; perhaps TRBD2 as D (5 bases). Trimming removed 2 bases at V and 6 bases at J, with 8 bases between. The germline gives CDR1 SGHTA, CDR2 FQGTGA. The CDR3 is 13 amino acids. CDR3 protein: CASSLARGNEQFF. The CDR3 region has the DNA TGTGCCAGCAGCTTAGCCCGGGGCAATGAGCAGTTCTTC.